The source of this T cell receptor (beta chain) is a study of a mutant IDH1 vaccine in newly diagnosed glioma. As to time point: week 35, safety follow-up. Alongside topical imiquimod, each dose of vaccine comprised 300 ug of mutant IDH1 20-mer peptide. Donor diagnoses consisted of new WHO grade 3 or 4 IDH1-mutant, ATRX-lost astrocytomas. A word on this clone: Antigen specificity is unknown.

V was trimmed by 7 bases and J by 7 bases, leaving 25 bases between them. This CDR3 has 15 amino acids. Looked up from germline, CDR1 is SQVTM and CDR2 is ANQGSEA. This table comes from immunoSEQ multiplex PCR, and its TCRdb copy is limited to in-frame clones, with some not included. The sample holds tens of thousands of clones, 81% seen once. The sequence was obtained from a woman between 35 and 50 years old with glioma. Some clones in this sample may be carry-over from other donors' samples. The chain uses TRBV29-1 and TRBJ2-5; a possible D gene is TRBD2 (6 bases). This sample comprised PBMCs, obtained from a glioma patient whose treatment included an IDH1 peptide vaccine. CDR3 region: CSGLARGPPRGTQYF. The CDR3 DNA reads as TGCAGCGGGTTAGCGCGGGGACCCCCAAGAGGGACCCAGTACTTC.